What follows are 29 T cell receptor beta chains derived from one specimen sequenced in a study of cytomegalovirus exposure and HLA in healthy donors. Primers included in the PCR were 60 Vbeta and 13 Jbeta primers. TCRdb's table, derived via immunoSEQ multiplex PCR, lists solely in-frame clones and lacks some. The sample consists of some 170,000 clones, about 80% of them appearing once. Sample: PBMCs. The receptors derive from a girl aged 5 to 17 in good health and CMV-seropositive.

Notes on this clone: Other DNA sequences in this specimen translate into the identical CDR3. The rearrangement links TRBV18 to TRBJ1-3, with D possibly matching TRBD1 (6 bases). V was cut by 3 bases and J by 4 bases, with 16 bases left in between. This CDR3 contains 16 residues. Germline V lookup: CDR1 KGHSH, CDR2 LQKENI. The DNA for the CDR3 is TGTGCCAGCTCACCCCCGGGGCAGGGGCAAGGAAACACCATATATTTT. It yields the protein CASSPPGQGQGNTIYF.

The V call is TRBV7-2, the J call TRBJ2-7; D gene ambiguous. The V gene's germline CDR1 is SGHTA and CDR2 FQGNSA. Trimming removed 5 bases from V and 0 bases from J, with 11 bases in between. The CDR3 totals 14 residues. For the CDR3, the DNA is TGTGCCAGCAGCCGAGAACGATACTCCTACGAGCAGTACTTC. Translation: CASSRERYSYEQYF.

CDR3 DNA sequence: TGTGCCACCAGCAAAACAGCCCCTGAAAGCTATGGCTACACCTTC. Its translation: CATSKTAPESYGYTF. This rearrangement joins TRBV15 to TRBJ1-2; D remains ambiguous. This CDR3 is built from 15 residues. Looked up from germline, CDR1 is LNHNV and CDR2 is YYDKDF (reference sequence). Trimming took off 4 bases at V and 4 bases at J, with 16 bases between the two ends.

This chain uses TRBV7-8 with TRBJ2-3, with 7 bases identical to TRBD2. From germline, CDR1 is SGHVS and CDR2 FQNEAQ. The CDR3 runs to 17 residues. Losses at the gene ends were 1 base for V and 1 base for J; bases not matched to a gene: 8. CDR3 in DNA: TGTGCCAGCAGCTTAGGGGGTGGCGGGAGCGGCACAGATACGCAGTATTTT. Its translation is CASSLGGGGSGTDTQYF.

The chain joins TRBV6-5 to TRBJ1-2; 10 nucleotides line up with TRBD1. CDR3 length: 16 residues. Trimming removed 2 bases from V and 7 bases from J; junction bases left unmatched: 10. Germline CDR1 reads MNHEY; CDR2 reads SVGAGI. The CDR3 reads CASSYQQGQGTGGYTF. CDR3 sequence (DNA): TGTGCCAGCAGTTACCAACAGGGACAGGGGACGGGTGGCTACACCTTC.

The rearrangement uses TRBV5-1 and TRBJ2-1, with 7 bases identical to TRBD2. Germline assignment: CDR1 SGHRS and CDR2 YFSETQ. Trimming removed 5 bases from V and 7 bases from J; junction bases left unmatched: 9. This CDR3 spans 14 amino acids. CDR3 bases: TGCGCCAGCAGGATTATGACTAGCAGTAATGAGCAGTTCTTC. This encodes CASRIMTSSNEQFF.

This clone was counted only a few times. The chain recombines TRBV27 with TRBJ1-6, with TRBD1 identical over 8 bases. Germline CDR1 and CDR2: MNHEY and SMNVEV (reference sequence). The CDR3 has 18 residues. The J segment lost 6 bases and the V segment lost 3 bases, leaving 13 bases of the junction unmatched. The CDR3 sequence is CASSFSPVGQGFNSPLHF. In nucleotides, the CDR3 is TGTGCCAGCAGTTTTTCCCCCGTCGGACAGGGCTTTAATTCACCCCTCCACTTT.

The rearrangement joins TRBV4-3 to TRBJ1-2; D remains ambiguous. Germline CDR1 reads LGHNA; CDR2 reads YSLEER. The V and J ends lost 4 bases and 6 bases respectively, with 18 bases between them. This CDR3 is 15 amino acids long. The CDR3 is CASSPLAGPEDGYTF. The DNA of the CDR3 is TGCGCCAGCAGCCCGTTGGCCGGTCCCGAGGATGGCTACACCTTC.

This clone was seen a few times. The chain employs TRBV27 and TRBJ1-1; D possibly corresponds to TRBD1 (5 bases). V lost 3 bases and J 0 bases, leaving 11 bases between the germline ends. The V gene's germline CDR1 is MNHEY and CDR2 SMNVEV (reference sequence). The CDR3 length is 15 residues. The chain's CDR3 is CASSLYDRMNTEAFF. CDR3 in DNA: TGTGCCAGCAGTTTGTACGACAGAATGAACACTGAAGCTTTCTTT.

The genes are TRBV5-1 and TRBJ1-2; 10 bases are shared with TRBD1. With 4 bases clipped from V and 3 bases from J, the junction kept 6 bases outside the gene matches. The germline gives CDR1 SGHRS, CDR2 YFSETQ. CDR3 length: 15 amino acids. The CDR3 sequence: CASSITGTGDYGYTF. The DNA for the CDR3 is TGCGCCAGCAGCATTACCGGGACAGGGGACTATGGCTACACCTTC.

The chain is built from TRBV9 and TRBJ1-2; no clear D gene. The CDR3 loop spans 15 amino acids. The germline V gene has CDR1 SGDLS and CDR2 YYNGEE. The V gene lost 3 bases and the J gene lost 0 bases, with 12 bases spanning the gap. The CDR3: CASSAKPQANYGYTF. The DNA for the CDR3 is TGTGCCAGCAGCGCAAAACCTCAGGCTAACTATGGCTACACCTTC.

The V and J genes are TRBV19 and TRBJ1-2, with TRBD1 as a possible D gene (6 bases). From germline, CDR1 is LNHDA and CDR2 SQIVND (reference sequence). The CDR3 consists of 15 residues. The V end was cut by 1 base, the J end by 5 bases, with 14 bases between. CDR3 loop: CASSIAGAERYGYTF. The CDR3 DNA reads TGTGCCAGTAGTATAGCAGGGGCTGAACGATATGGCTACACCTTC.

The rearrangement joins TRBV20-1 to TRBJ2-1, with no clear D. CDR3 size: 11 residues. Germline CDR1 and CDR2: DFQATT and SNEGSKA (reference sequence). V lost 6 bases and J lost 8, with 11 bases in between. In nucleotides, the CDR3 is TGCAGTGCGGAGAGAACCGATGAGCAGTTCTTC. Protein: CSAERTDEQFF.

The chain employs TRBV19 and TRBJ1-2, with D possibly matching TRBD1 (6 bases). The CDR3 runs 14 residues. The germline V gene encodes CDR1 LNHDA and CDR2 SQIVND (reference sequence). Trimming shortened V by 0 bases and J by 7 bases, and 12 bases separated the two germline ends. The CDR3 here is CASSIEPQGAGYTF. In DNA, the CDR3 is TGTGCCAGTAGTATAGAACCACAGGGAGCTGGCTACACCTTC.

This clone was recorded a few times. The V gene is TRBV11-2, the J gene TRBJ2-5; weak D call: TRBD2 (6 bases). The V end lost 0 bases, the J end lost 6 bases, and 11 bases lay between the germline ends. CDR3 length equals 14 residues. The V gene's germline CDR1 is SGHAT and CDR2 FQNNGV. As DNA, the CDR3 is TGTGCCAGCAGCTTAGATCGGGGGTTAAAGACCCAGTACTTC. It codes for CASSLDRGLKTQYF.

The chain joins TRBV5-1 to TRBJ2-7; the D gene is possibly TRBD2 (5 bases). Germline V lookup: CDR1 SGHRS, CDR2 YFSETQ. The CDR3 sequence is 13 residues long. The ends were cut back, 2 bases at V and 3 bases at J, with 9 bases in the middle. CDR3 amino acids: CASSFGKGYEQYF. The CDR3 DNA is TGCGCCAGCAGCTTCGGGAAAGGCTACGAGCAGTACTTC.

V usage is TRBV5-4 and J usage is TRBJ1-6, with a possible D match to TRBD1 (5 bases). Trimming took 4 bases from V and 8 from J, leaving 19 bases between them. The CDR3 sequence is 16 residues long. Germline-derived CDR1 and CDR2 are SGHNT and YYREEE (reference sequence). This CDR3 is CASSAGRGSGDSPLHF. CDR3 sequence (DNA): TGTGCCAGCAGCGCGGGAAGGGGTAGTGGGGATTCACCCCTCCACTTT.

The CDR3 spells CASSRGDTQDRYEQYF. CDR3 DNA sequence: TGTGCCAGCAGCCGTGGGGACACTCAAGACCGTTACGAGCAGTACTTC. The V call is TRBV7-9, the J call TRBJ2-7, with TRBD1 as a possible D gene (6 bases). The CDR3 is 16 amino acids. The germline V gene encodes CDR1 SEHNR and CDR2 FQNEAQ (reference sequence). The V and J ends lost 5 bases and 4 bases respectively, with 21 bases between them.

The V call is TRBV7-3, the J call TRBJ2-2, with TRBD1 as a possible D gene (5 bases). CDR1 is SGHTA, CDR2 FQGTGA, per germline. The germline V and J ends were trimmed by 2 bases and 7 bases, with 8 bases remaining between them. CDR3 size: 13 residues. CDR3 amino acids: CASSLFRDGELFF. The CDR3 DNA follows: TGTGCCAGCAGCTTATTCAGGGACGGGGAGCTGTTTTTT.

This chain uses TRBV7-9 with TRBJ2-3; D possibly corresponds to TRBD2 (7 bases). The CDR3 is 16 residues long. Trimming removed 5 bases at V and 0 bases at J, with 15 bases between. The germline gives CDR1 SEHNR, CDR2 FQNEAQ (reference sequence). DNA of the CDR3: TGTGCCAGCAGCCCCTGGGGGGGCCGTAGCACAGATACGCAGTATTTT. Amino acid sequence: CASSPWGGRSTDTQYF. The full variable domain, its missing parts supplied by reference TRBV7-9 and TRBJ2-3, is DTGVSQNPRHKITKRGQNVTFRCDPISEHNRLYWYRQTLGQGPEFLTYFQNEAQLEKSRLLSDRFSAERPKGSFSTLEIQRTEQGDSAMYLCASSPWGGRSTDTQYFGPGTRLTVL.

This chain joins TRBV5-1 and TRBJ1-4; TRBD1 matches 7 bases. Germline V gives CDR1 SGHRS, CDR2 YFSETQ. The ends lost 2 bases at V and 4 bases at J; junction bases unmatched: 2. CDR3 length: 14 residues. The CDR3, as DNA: TGCGCCAGCAGCTTTGGACAGGATAATGAAAAACTGTTTTTT. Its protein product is CASSFGQDNEKLFF.

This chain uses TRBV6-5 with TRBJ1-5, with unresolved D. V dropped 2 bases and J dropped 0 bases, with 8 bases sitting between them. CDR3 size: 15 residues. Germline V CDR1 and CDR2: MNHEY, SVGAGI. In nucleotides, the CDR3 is TGTGCCAGCAGTTACAACAGCTATAGCAATCAGCCCCAGCATTTT. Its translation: CASSYNSYSNQPQHF.

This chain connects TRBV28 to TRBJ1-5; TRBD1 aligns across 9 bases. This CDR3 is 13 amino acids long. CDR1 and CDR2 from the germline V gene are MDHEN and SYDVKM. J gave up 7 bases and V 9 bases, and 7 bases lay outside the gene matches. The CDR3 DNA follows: TGTGCCAGTATACAGGGGGCCGGGCAGCCCCAGCATTTT. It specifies CASIQGAGQPQHF.

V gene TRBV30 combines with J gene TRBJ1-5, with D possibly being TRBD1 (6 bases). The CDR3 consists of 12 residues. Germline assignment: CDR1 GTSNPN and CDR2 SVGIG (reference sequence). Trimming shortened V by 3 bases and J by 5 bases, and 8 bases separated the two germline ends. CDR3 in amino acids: CAWSWTDQPQHF. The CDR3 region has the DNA TGTGCCTGGAGCTGGACAGATCAGCCCCAGCATTTT.

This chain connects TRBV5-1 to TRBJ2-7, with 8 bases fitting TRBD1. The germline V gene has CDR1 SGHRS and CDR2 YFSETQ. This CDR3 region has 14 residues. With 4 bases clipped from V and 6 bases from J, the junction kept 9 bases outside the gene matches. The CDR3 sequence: CASSPRDRGGEQYF. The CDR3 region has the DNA TGCGCCAGCAGCCCCCGAGACAGGGGCGGCGAGCAGTACTTC.

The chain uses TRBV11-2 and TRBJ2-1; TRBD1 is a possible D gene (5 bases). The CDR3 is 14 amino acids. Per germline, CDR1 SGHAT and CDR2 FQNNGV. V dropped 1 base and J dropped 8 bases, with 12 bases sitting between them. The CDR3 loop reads CASSLVVWGYEQFF. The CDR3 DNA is TGTGCCAGCAGCTTAGTGGTGTGGGGCTATGAGCAGTTCTTC.

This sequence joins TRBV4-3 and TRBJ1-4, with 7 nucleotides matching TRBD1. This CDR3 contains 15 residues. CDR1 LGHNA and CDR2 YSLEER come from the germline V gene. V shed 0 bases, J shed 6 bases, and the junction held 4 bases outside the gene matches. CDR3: CASSQEARGDEKLFF. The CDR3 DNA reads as TGCGCCAGCAGCCAAGAGGCCAGGGGGGATGAAAAACTGTTTTTT.

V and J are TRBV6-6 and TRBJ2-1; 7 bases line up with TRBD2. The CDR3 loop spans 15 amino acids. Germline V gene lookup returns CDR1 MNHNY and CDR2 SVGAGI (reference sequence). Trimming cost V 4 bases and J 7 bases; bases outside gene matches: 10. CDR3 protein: CASSSAGEGGNEQFF. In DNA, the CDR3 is TGTGCCAGCAGTTCCGCGGGAGAGGGAGGGAATGAGCAGTTCTTC.

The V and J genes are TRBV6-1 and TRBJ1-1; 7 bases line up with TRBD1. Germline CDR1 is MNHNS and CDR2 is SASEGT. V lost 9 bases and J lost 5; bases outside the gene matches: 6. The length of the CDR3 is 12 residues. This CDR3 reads CASQTGVTEAFF. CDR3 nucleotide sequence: TGTGCCAGTCAAACAGGGGTGACTGAAGCTTTCTTT.